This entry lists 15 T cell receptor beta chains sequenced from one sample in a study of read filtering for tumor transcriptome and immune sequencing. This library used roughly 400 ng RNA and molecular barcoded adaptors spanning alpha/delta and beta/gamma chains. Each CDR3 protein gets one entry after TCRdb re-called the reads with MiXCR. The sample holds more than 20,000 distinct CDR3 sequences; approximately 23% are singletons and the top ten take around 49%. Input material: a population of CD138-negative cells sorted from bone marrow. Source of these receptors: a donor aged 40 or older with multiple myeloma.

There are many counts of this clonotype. CDR3 bases: TGTGCCAGCAGCTTGGCCGAGACAGGAGAACGAACTGAAGCTTTCTTT. Translating gives CASSLAETGERTEAFF. The V call is TRBV5-5, the J call TRBJ1-1, with D tentatively TRBD1 (6 bases). This CDR3 has 16 residues. V was clipped by 0 bases and J by 5 bases, with 17 bases between them. Germline V gene lookup returns CDR1 SGHKS and CDR2 YYEKEE (reference sequence).

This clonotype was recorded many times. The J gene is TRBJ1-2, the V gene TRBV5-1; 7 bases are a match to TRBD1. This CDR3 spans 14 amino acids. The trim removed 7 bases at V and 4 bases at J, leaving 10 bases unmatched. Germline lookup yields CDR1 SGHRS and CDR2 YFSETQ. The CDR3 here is CASSQDRSFYGYTF. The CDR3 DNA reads TGCGCCAGCTCCCAGGACAGGAGCTTCTATGGCTACACCTTC. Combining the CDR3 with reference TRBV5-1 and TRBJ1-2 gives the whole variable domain KAGVTQTPRYLIKTRGQQVTLSCSPISGHRSVSWYQQTPGQGLQFLFEYFSETQRNKGNFPGRFSGRQFSNSRSEMNVSTLELGDSALYLCASSQDRSFYGYTFGSGTRLTVV.

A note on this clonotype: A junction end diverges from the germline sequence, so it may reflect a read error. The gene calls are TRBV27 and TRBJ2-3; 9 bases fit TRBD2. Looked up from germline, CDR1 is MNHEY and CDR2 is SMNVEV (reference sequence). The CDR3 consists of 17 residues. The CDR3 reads CAGSTGTGGRGTDTQYF. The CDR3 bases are TGTGCCGGCAGTACCGGGACTGGCGGGAGGGGCACAGATACGCAGTATTTT.

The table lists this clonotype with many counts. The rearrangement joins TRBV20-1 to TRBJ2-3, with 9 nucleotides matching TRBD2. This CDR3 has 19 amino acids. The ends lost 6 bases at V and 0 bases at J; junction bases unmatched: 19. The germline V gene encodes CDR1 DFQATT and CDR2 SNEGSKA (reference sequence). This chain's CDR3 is CSAPSAGAGGFLSTDTQYF. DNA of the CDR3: TGCAGTGCCCCCTCCGCGGGGGCGGGGGGGTTCCTTAGCACAGATACGCAGTATTTT.

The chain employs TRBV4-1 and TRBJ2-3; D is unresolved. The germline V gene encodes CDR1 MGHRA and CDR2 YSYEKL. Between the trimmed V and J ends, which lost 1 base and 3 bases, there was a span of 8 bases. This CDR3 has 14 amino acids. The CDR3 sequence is CASSQVSLTDTQYF. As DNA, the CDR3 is TGCGCCAGCAGCCAAGTGAGCCTTACAGATACGCAGTATTTT.

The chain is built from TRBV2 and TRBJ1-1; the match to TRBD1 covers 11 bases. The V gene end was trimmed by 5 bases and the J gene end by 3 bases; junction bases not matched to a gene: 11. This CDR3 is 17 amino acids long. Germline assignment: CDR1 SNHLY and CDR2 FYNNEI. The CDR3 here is CASSSGQGGLGDTEAFF. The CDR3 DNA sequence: TGTGCCAGCAGTTCGGGACAGGGGGGTTTGGGTGACACTGAAGCTTTCTTT.

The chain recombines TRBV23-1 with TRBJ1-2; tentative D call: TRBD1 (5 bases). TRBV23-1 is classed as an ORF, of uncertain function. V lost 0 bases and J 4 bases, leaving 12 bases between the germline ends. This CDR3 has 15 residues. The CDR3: CASSQSKGHLYGYTF. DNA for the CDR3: TGCGCCAGCAGTCAATCAAAAGGACACCTCTATGGCTACACCTTC.

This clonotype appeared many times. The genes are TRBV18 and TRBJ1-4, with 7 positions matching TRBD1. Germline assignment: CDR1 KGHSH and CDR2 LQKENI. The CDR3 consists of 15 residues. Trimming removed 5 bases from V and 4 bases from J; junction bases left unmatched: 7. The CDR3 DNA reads TGTGCCAGCTCATCGAGGGGGCCCGGTAATGAAAAACTGTTTTTT. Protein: CASSSRGPGNEKLFF.

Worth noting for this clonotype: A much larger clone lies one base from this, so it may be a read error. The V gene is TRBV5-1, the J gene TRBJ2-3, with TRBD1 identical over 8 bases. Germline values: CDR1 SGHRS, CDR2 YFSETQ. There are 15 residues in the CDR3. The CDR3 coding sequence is TGCGCCAGCAGCTGGACTCAGGGGGCGGCCGATACGCGGTATTTT. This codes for CASSWTQGAADTRYF.

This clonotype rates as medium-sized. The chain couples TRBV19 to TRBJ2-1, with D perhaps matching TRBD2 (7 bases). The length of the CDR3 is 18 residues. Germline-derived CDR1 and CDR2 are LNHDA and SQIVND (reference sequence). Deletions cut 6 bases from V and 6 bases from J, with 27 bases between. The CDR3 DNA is TGTGCCAGTAGGAGCCGTTCAGGCCGGGGGGCGCTGTCCAATGAGCAGTTCTTC. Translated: CASRSRSGRGALSNEQFF.

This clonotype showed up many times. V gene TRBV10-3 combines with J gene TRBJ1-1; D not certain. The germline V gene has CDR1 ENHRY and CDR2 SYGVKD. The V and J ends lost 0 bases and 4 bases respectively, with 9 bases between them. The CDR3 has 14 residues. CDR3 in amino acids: CAISESGSGTEAFF. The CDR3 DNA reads TGTGCCATCAGTGAGTCCGGGAGTGGCACTGAAGCTTTCTTT.

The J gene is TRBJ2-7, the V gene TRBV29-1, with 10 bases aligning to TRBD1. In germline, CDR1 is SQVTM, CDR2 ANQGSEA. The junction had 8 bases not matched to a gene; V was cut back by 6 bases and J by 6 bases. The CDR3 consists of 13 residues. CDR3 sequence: CSVGRTGGSEQYF. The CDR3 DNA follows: TGCAGCGTCGGCCGGACAGGGGGTAGCGAGCAGTACTTC.

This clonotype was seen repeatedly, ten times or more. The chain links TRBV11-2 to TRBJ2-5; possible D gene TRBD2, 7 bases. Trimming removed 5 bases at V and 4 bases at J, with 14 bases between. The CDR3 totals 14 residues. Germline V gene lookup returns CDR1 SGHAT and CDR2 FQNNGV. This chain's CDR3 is CASSASGGPETQYF. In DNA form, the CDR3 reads TGTGCCAGCAGCGCATCGGGGGGCCCAGAGACCCAGTACTTC. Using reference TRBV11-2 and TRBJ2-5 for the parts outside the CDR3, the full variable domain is EAGVAQSPRYKIIEKRQSVAFWCNPISGHATLYWYQQILGQGPKLLIQFQNNGVVDDSQLPKDRFSAERLKGVDSTLKIQPAKLEDSAVYLCASSASGGPETQYFGPGTRLLVL.

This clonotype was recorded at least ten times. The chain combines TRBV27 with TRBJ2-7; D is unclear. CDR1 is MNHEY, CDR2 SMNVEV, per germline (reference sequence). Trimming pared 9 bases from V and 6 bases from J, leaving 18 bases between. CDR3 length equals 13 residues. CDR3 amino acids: CARNLRQSGEQYF. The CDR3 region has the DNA TGTGCCAGAAATCTCCGGCAGTCTGGCGAGCAGTACTTC.

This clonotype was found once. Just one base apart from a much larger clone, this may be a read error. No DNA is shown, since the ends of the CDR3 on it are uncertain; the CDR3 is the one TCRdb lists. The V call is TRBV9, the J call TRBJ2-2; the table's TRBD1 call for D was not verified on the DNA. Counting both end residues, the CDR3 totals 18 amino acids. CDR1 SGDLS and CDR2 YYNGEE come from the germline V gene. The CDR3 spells CASSVGVGAGRNTGERFF.